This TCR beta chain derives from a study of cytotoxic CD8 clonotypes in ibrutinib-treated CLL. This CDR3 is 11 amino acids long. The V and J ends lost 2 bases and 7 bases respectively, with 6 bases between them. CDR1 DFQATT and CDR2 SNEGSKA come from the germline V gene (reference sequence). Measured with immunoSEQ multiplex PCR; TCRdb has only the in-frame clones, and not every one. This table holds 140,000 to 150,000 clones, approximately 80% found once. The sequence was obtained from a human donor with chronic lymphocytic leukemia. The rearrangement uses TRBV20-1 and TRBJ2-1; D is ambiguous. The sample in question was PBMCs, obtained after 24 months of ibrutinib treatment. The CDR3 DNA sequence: TGCAGTGCTAGACCCCCAAATGAGCAGTTCTTC. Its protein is CSARPPNEQFF.